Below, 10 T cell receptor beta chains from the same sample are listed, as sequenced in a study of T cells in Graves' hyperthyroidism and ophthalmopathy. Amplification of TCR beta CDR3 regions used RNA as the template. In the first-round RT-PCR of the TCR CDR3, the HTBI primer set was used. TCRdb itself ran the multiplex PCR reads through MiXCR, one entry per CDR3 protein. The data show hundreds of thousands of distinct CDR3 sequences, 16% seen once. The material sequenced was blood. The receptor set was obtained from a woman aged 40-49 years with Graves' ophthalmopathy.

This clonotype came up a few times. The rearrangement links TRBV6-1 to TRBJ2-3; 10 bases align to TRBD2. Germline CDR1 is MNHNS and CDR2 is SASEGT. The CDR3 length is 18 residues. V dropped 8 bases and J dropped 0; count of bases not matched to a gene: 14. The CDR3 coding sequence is TGTGCCAGCGAAGCGGCTAGCGGGGGTCTCCCTAGCACAGATACGCAGTATTTT. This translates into CASEAASGGLPSTDTQYF.

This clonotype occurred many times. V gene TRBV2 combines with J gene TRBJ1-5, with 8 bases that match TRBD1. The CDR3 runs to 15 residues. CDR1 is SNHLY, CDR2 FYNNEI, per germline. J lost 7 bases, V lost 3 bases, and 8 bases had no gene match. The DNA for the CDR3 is TGTGCCAGCAGTGAGGGCAGGGGGCAAAGACAGCCCCAGCATTTT. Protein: CASSEGRGQRQPQHF.

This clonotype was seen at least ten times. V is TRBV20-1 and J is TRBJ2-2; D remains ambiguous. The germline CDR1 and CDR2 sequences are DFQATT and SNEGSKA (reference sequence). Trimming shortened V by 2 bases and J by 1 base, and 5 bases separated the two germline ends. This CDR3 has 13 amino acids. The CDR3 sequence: CSARWGNTGELFF. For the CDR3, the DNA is TGCAGTGCTAGATGGGGGAACACCGGGGAGCTGTTTTTT.

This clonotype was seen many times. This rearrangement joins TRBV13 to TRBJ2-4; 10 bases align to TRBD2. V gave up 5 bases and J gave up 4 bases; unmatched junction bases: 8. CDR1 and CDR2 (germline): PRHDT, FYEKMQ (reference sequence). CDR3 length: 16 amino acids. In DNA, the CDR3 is TGTGCCAGCAGCCAACTAGCGGGGCCCTCAAAAAACATTCAGTACTTC. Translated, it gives CASSQLAGPSKNIQYF.

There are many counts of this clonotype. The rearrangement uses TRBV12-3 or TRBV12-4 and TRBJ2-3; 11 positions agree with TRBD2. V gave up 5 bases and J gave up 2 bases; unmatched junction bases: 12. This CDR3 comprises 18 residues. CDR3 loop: CASSNTLSLAGDTDTQYF. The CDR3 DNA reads TGTGCCAGCAGTAACACCCTCTCACTAGCGGGAGACACAGATACGCAGTATTTT.

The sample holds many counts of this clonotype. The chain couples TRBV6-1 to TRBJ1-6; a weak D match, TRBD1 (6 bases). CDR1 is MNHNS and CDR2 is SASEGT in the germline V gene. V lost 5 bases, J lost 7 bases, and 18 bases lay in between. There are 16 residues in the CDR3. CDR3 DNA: TGTGCCAGCAGTTTATCGTTGGGACACGGAAATTCACCCCTCCACTTT. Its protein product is CASSLSLGHGNSPLHF.

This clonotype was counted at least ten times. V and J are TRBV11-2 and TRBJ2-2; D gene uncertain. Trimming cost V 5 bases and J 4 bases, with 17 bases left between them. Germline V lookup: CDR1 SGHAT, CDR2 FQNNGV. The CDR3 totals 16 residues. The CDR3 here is CASSPGVPVGTGELFF. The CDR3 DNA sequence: TGTGCCAGCAGCCCGGGTGTGCCAGTTGGCACCGGGGAGCTGTTTTTT.

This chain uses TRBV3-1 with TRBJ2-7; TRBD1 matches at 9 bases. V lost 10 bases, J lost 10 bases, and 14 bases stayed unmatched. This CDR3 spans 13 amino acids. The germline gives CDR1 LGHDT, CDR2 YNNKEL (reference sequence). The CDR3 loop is CATTTAGDREQYF. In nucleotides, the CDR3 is TGTGCCACGACAACGGCTGGGGACAGGGAACAGTACTTC.

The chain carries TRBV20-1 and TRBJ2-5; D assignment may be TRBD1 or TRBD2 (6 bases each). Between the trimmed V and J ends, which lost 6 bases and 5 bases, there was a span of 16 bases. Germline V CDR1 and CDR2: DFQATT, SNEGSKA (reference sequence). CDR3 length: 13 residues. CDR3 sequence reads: CSARRMGGETQYF. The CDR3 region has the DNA TGCAGTGCAAGGAGGATGGGGGGCGAGACCCAGTACTTC.

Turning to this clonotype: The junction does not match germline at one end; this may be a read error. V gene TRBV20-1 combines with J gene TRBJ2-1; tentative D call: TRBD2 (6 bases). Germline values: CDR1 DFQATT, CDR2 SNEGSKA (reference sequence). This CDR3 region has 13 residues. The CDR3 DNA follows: TGCAGTGCCCCCCGGGGGAGCTACAATGAGCAGTCCTTC. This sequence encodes CSAPRGSYNEQSF.